Listed below are T cell receptor beta chains from one sample, sequenced in a study of shared clonotypes between healthy human individuals. The repertoire was sequenced with immunoSEQ multiplex PCR; TCRdb's copy has only in-frame clones and lacks some. Among approximately 1.5 million clones listed, about 98% were seen once. The sequenced sample was naive CD4+ T cells sorted from blood. These receptors were obtained from a man aged 25 to 45 in good health. Both conserved end residues are part of each CDR3. A D gene is named only where the DNA matches it firmly. Expanded clones are given a class, and other clones once, few, many or no size at all.

17 | TRBJ2-5 | TRBD2 | TRBV5-1 | NA | CASSLDPSGRVEETQYF | TGCGCCAGCAGCTTGGATCCTAGCGGGAGGGTGGAAGAGACCCAGTACTTC
15 | TRBJ1-4 | NA | TRBV5-6 | NA | CASSLMKKPNEKLFF | TGTGCCAGCAGCTTGATGAAGAAGCCTAATGAAAAACTGTTTTTT
16 | TRBJ2-1 | TRBD2 | TRBV18 | once | CASSPLGGTNNERQFF | TGTGCCAGCTCACCACTCGGGGGGACTAACAATGAGCGGCAGTTCTTC
11 | TRBJ2-7 | NA | TRBV30 | NA | CAWSHTQEQYF | TGTGCCTGGAGTCATACACAAGAGCAGTACTTC
15 | TRBJ2-1 | TRBD2 | TRBV7-9 | NA | CASSLAGTSANEQFF | TGTGCCAGCAGCTTAGCTGGGACTAGCGCCAATGAGCAGTTCTTC
16 | TRBJ2-2 | TRBD1 | TRBV7-8 | NA | CASSLAGTGLAGELFF | TGTGCCAGCAGCTTAGCGGGGACAGGTTTAGCCGGGGAGCTGTTTTTT
15 | TRBJ2-7 | TRBD2 | TRBV5-1 | NA | CASSLGLAGVSEQYF | TGCGCCAGCAGCTTGGGACTAGCGGGAGTGTCCGAGCAGTACTTC
14 | TRBJ2-3 | NA | TRBV11-2 | NA | CASSFTGSTDTQYF | TGTGCCAGCAGCTTCACAGGAAGCACAGATACGCAGTATTTT
12 | TRBJ2-7 | NA | TRBV10-3 | once | CAISEDSYEQYF | TGTGCCATCAGTGAGGACAGCTACGAGCAGTACTTC
15 | TRBJ1-5 | NA | TRBV11-2 | NA | CASSLTGFSNQPQHF | TGTGCCAGCAGCTTAACCGGATTTAGCAATCAGCCCCAGCATTTT
13 | TRBJ1-1 | NA | TRBV18 | NA | CASSPPGQPEAFF | TGTGCCAGCTCACCACCGGGGCAGCCCGAAGCTTTCTTT
16 | TRBJ1-4 | TRBD1 | TRBV7-2 | once | CASSPEVGQLNEKLFF | TGTGCCAGCAGCCCAGAGGTGGGACAGTTAAATGAAAAACTGTTTTTT
16 | TRBJ2-7 | NA | TRBV5-1 | NA | CASSLLPGPTTYEQYF | TGCGCCAGCAGCCTATTACCGGGACCGACGACCTACGAGCAGTACTTC
15 | TRBJ1-2 | NA | TRBV27 | NA | CASTLTGPIRGGYTF | TGTGCCAGCACTCTGACAGGCCCTATCCGGGGTGGCTACACCTTC
18 | TRBJ2-7 | TRBD1 | TRBV18 | NA | CASSPLYLPGQGNYEQYF | TGTGCCAGCTCACCATTGTACCTACCGGGACAGGGGAACTACGAGCAGTACTTC
15 | TRBJ2-7 | NA | TRBV19 | NA | CASSIASGKDYEQYF | TGTGCCAGTAGTATTGCGTCAGGGAAAGACTACGAGCAGTACTTC
13 | TRBJ2-7 | NA | TRBV14 | NA | CASSQAPAGEQYF | TGTGCCAGCAGCCAAGCCCCCGCCGGGGAGCAGTACTTC
14 | TRBJ2-2 | NA | TRBV5-1 | NA | CASSFPIGAGELFF | TGCGCCAGCAGCTTCCCGATCGGGGCCGGGGAGCTGTTTTTT
17 | TRBJ2-3 | TRBD2 | TRBV27 | NA | CASSSSTGLAGTDTQYF | TGTGCCAGCAGTTCATCTACGGGACTAGCGGGAACAGATACGCAGTATTTT
15 | TRBJ2-1 | NA | TRBV6-1 | NA | CASREAGPVYNEQFF | TGTGCCAGCAGAGAAGCAGGTCCTGTATACAATGAGCAGTTCTTC
16 | TRBJ1-5 | NA | TRBV28 | NA | CASSFSRFGGNQPQHF | TGTGCCAGCAGTTTCTCGAGGTTTGGCGGCAATCAGCCCCAGCATTTT
13 | TRBJ1-1 | NA | TRBV14 | NA | CASSLAQGREAFF | TGTGCCAGCAGCCTAGCCCAGGGTCGCGAAGCTTTCTTT
15 | TRBJ2-1 | TRBD1 | TRBV5-4 | NA | CASFGWGQNYNEQFF | TGTGCCAGCTTCGGCTGGGGACAGAACTACAATGAGCAGTTCTTC
16 | TRBJ2-1 | TRBD2 | TRBV29-1 | NA | CSVEDETSGSYNEQFF | TGCAGCGTTGAAGATGAGACTAGCGGTTCCTACAATGAGCAGTTCTTC
16 | TRBJ2-3 | NA | TRBV11-2 | NA | CASSLTAGLSTDTQYF | TGTGCCAGCAGCTTAACAGCTGGACTTAGCACAGATACGCAGTATTTT
16 | TRBJ2-5 | TRBD1 | TRBV27 | NA | CASSLSKGQGQETQYF | TGTGCCAGCAGTTTATCGAAGGGACAGGGACAAGAGACCCAGTACTTC
13 | TRBJ2-1 | TRBD1 | TRBV29-1 | NA | CSVVDRVYNEQFF | TGCAGCGTTGTAGACAGGGTCTACAATGAGCAGTTCTTC
16 | TRBJ2-7 | NA | TRBV11-2 | NA | CASSSIQGRSSYEQYF | TGTGCCAGCAGCTCAATACAGGGCAGGAGCTCCTACGAGCAGTACTTC
14 | TRBJ2-7 | TRBD1 | TRBV28 | NA | CAAKSGQGTYEQYF | TGTGCCGCGAAATCCGGACAGGGCACCTACGAGCAGTACTTC
12 | TRBJ2-5 | NA | TRBV5-1 | NA | CATRGGLETQYF | TGCGCCACCAGAGGCGGCTTAGAGACCCAGTACTTC
15 | TRBJ2-1 | NA | TRBV30 | NA | CAWSRLVQAYGEQFF | TGTGCCTGGAGTCGACTAGTTCAGGCATACGGTGAGCAGTTCTTC
14 | TRBJ2-5 | NA | TRBV18 | NA | CASSPRGLQETQYF | TGTGCCAGCTCACCCCGGGGTCTCCAAGAGACCCAGTACTTC
17 | TRBJ2-5 | NA | TRBV5-1 | NA | CASSFSRRLRWQETQYF | TGCGCCAGCAGCTTCTCCCGACGTCTCAGATGGCAAGAGACCCAGTACTTC
15 | TRBJ2-7 | TRBD1 | TRBV6-5 | NA | CASSSPGQGAYEQYF | TGTGCCAGCAGTTCACCGGGACAGGGGGCCTACGAGCAGTACTTC
14 | TRBJ1-4 | NA | TRBV5-4 | NA | CASSNRTVREKLFF | TGTGCCAGCAGCAACCGGACCGTTAGGGAAAAACTGTTTTTT
15 | TRBJ2-5 | TRBD1 | TRBV7-2 | once | CASSSLRDSQETQYF | TGTGCCAGCAGCTCACTAAGGGACAGCCAAGAGACCCAGTACTTC
14 | TRBJ2-1 | NA | TRBV7-9 | NA | CASGEAGRYNEQFF | TGTGCCAGCGGGGAGGCAGGGAGGTACAATGAGCAGTTCTTC
14 | TRBJ2-5 | NA | TRBV15 | NA | CATSRVTKGETQYF | TGTGCCACCAGCAGAGTAACCAAGGGAGAGACCCAGTACTTC
19 | TRBJ2-6 | NA | TRBV4-3 | NA | CASSQDLATGDSGANVLTF | TGCGCCAGCAGCCAAGATTTGGCCACTGGGGACTCTGGGGCCAACGTCCTGACTTTC
13 | TRBJ2-2 | NA | TRBV19 | NA | CASSLQSTGELFF | TGTGCCAGTTCCCTTCAGTCAACCGGGGAGCTGTTTTTT
16 | TRBJ2-1 | TRBD2 | TRBV5-4 | NA | CASSALSGRTYNEQFF | TGTGCCAGCAGCGCCTTAAGCGGGAGGACCTACAATGAGCAGTTCTTC